Each of the 19 T cell receptor beta chains below was sequenced from the same sample in a study of T cells after yellow fever vaccination. TCRdb analysed the 5' RACE reads with MiXCR anew, one entry per CDR3 protein. The sample contains a few hundred thousand distinct CDR3 sequences, about 4% of which appear only once. Specimen: PBMCs, collected 5 days after the yellow fever booster vaccination. These receptor sequences come from a man aged 18 to 35 who received the YFV17D yellow fever vaccine.

The CDR3 sequence is CASSTGPGELFF. CDR3 nucleotides: TGTGCCAGCAGCACTGGTCCCGGGGAGCTGTTTTTT. This sequence joins TRBV5-4 and TRBJ2-2, with D uncertain. The CDR3 extends over 12 amino acids. Germline CDR1 reads SGHNT; CDR2 reads YYREEE (reference sequence). The V gene lost 4 bases and the J gene lost 6 bases, with 7 bases spanning the gap.

This clonotype has a count of ten or more. The chain recombines TRBV4-3 with TRBJ1-5, with D unresolved. The CDR3 loop spans 13 amino acids. V was trimmed by 0 bases and J by 4 bases, leaving 4 bases between them. The germline V gene encodes CDR1 LGHNA and CDR2 YSLEER. The CDR3 nucleotides are TGCGCCAGCAGCCAAGATTGGAATCAGCCCCAGCATTTT. It translates to CASSQDWNQPQHF.

This clonotype has only a few counts. The rearrangement links TRBV25-1 to TRBJ2-3; 9 bases match TRBD2. After removal of 9 bases from V and 0 bases from J, the junction contained 10 bases not matched to a gene. From germline, CDR1 is MGHDK and CDR2 SYGVNS. This CDR3 comprises 16 residues. Here the CDR3 reads CASSLAGTTSTDTQYF. DNA of the CDR3: TGTGCCAGTTCGCTAGCGGGAACGACTAGCACAGATACGCAGTATTTT.

The chain joins TRBV4-1 to TRBJ1-2; 10 nucleotides line up with TRBD1. Germline loops: CDR1 MGHRA, CDR2 YSYEKL. V was pared by 4 bases and J by 8 bases, with 10 bases of the junction left unmatched. This CDR3 comprises 15 residues. This CDR3 is CASSLLPRTGGGYTF. CDR3 nucleotide sequence: TGCGCCAGCAGCCTACTCCCTCGGACAGGGGGAGGCTACACCTTC.

This clonotype was counted at least ten times. The chain employs TRBV4-1 and TRBJ2-7, with 8 bases identical to TRBD1. CDR1 is MGHRA and CDR2 is YSYEKL in the germline V gene. Trimming took 3 bases from V and 7 from J; bases not matched to a gene: 14. The CDR3 runs to 16 residues. The DNA of the CDR3 is TGCGCCAGCAGCCAGAATCTAGCAGGGGGCTTGGAGGAGCAGTACTTC. Translated, it gives CASSQNLAGGLEEQYF.

The chain's CDR3 is CASSYRDSSAGELFF. In nucleotides, the CDR3 is TGCGCCAGCAGTTACCGGGACAGCAGTGCCGGGGAGCTGTTTTTT. J is TRBJ2-2 and V is TRBV5-1, with TRBD1 matching over 7 bases. Germline CDR1 is SGHRS and CDR2 is YFSETQ. The junction had 10 bases not matched to a gene; V was cut back by 5 bases and J by 6 bases. CDR3 size: 15 residues.

The chain recombines TRBV12-3 or TRBV12-4 with TRBJ2-5; a weak D match, TRBD2 (6 bases). The CDR3 is made up of 17 amino acids. The ends were cut back, 6 bases at V and 4 bases at J, with 24 bases in the middle. The CDR3 DNA reads TGTGCCAGCAGCCCACCCCCCTCTTTCGCCGGGGGAGAGACCCAGTACTTC. Translation gives CASSPPPSFAGGETQYF.

V usage is TRBV19 and J usage is TRBJ2-2, with D perhaps TRBD1 (6 bases). Germline-derived CDR1 and CDR2 are LNHDA and SQIVND (reference sequence). The CDR3 has 14 amino acids. Trimming removed 3 bases from V and 3 bases from J, with 8 bases in between. The DNA for the CDR3 is TGTGCCAGTAGTATGGACAGTCACACCGGGGAGCTGTTTTTT. Its translation: CASSMDSHTGELFF. The full variable domain, its missing parts supplied by reference TRBV19 and TRBJ2-2, is DGGITQSPKYLFRKEGQNVTLSCEQNLNHDAMYWYRQDPGQGLRLIYYSQIVNDFQKGDIAEGYSVSREKKESFPLTVTSAQKNPTAFYLCASSMDSHTGELFFGEGSRLTVL.

This clonotype occurred a few times. The gene calls are TRBV5-1 and TRBJ1-3; D not certain. Trimming shortened V by 4 bases and J by 1 base, and 12 bases separated the two germline ends. The CDR3 is made up of 15 amino acids. Germline CDR1 SGHRS, CDR2 YFSETQ. This chain's CDR3 is CASSDLKGSGNTIYF. The CDR3 DNA reads TGCGCCAGCAGCGATTTAAAGGGTTCTGGAAACACCATATATTTT.

This clonotype appeared a few times. CDR3 in DNA: TGTGCCAGCAGTTGGCGAGCGGGGGGACACACAGATACGCAGTATTTT. Amino acids: CASSWRAGGHTDTQYF. This chain connects TRBV27 to TRBJ2-3; 9 bases line up with TRBD2. CDR1 MNHEY and CDR2 SMNVEV come from the germline V gene (reference sequence). With 4 bases clipped from V and 2 bases from J, the junction kept 7 bases outside the gene matches. This CDR3 comprises 16 residues.

The chain uses TRBV12-3 or TRBV12-4 and TRBJ2-3; D could derive from TRBD1 or TRBD2 (6 bases each). Trimming cost V 6 bases and J 4 bases, with 17 bases left between them. The CDR3 sequence is 15 residues long. CDR3 sequence: CASSPMGGRADTQYF. The DNA for the CDR3 is TGTGCCAGCAGCCCCATGGGGGGCCGGGCAGATACGCAGTATTTT.

Only a few counts were recorded for this clonotype. V gene TRBV4-3 combines with J gene TRBJ1-1; no definite D call. From germline, CDR1 is LGHNA and CDR2 YSLEER. The CDR3 totals 16 residues. V lost 2 bases and J 0 bases, leaving 13 bases between the germline ends. The CDR3 region is CASSQREPGMNTEAFF. The CDR3, as DNA: TGCGCCAGCAGCCAACGTGAGCCAGGCATGAACACTGAAGCTTTCTTT.

There are a few counts of this clonotype. Sequence at one end of the junction differs from germline and may be a read error. The chain has TRBV10-1 and TRBJ2-2; D perhaps matches TRBD1 (6 bases). Germline V gives CDR1 WNHNN, CDR2 SYGVQD (reference sequence). The CDR3 is made up of 15 amino acids. For the CDR3, the DNA is TGCGCCAACTTCAGGGGCAGGGCGAATACCGGGGAGCTGTTTTTT. Its translation is CANFRGRANTGELFF.

The V call is TRBV11-2, the J call TRBJ2-1; a weak D match, TRBD2 (6 bases). The length of the CDR3 is 15 residues. The germline gives CDR1 SGHAT, CDR2 FQNNGV. With 1 base removed from V and 8 bases from J, the gap between germline ends came to 15 bases. This chain's CDR3 is CASSLGSREVDEQFF. The CDR3 region has the DNA TGTGCCAGCAGCTTAGGGTCTAGGGAGGTCGATGAGCAGTTCTTC.

V is TRBV3-1 and J is TRBJ2-5, with a weak D call TRBD1 (6 bases). The CDR3 is 14 amino acids. Trimming took off 0 bases at V and 8 bases at J, with 13 bases between the two ends. CDR1 and CDR2 (germline): LGHDT, YNNKEL (reference sequence). CDR3 nucleotide sequence: TGTGCCAGCAGCCAAGATGGCACAGGGAGAACCCAGTACTTC. Encoded protein: CASSQDGTGRTQYF.

This clonotype was detected only a few times. The V gene is TRBV5-4, the J gene TRBJ2-1; tentative D call: TRBD1 (6 bases). The length of the CDR3 is 14 residues. Per germline, CDR1 SGHNT and CDR2 YYREEE (reference sequence). V was clipped by 4 bases and J by 5 bases, with 13 bases between them. This CDR3 reads CASSGTPGDNEQFF. CDR3 coding DNA: TGTGCCAGCAGCGGAACCCCAGGGGACAATGAGCAGTTCTTC.

This clonotype occurred a few times. The V call is TRBV10-3, the J call TRBJ2-1; 12 bases align to TRBD2. Trimming cost V 2 bases and J 4 bases; bases outside gene matches: 15. This CDR3 is built from 20 residues. Per germline, CDR1 ENHRY and CDR2 SYGVKD. CDR3 residues: CAISETQTSGGKGAYNEQFF. The CDR3 bases are TGTGCCATCAGTGAGACGCAGACTAGCGGGGGAAAAGGCGCGTACAATGAGCAGTTCTTC.

This clonotype was detected a few times. V and J are TRBV5-1 and TRBJ2-1, with D perhaps being TRBD1 or TRBD2 (6 bases each). CDR3 length: 14 residues. Germline V gene data show CDR1 as SGHRS and CDR2 as YFSETQ. V was shortened by 5 bases and J by 5 bases, with 14 bases between the two germline ends. CDR3 bases: TGCGCCAGCAGAATAGGGGGGCCAAACAATGAGCAGTTCTTC. This translates into CASRIGGPNNEQFF. Supplemented by reference TRBV5-1 and TRBJ2-1, the full variable domain reads KAGVTQTPRYLIKTRGQQVTLSCSPISGHRSVSWYQQTPGQGLQFLFEYFSETQRNKGNFPGRFSGRQFSNSRSEMNVSTLELGDSALYLCASRIGGPNNEQFFGPGTRLTVL.

This clonotype has ten or more counts. The rearrangement joins TRBV5-1 to TRBJ2-5, with 9 bases matching TRBD1. The germline V gene has CDR1 SGHRS and CDR2 YFSETQ. The V and J ends lost 2 bases and 2 bases, in that order; junction bases with no gene match: 1. The CDR3 runs to 14 residues. The CDR3 DNA follows: TGCGCCAGCAGCTTCGGGACAGGGCAAGAGACCCAGTACTTC. Its protein product is CASSFGTGQETQYF.